One T cell receptor beta chain is described in this entry. Its antigen is still unknown. In germline, CDR1 is SGHNT, CDR2 YYREEE (reference sequence). This CDR3 spans 13 amino acids. V was trimmed by 1 base and J by 8 bases, leaving 9 bases between them. The study ran its PCR with 60 Vbeta and 13 Jbeta primers. The assay was immunoSEQ multiplex PCR, and TCRdb's table has in-frame clones only and misses some. The sample has 100,000 to 150,000 clones, roughly 85% seen once. The data derive from a study of cytomegalovirus exposure and HLA in healthy donors. Whole-study findings and limits: Reportedly, a later analysis found an Asian-associated ancestry cluster had fewer N-insertions than the approximately 670-donor mean. TCR beta sequences reportedly predicted most subjects' HLA-A and HLA-B alleles accurately.

The chain is built from TRBV5-4 and TRBJ1-4, with D unclear. The source material was PBMCs. The TCR sequence derives from a man younger than 30 in good health and CMV-seropositive. The CDR3 reads CASSLLENEKLFF. The CDR3 coding sequence is TGTGCCAGCAGCTTGTTGGAGAACGAAAAACTGTTTTTT.